The rows below give T cell receptor beta chains drawn from one sample of a study of Graves' ophthalmopathy and Graves' hyperthyroidism. TCRdb ran MiXCR on the multiplex PCR reads and lists one entry per CDR3 protein. Here the sample spans about 400,000 distinct CDR3 sequences, about 16% being singletons. What was sequenced was peripheral blood. All receptors derive from a woman between 18 and 29 years old with Graves' ophthalmopathy. Both conserved end residues are trimmed from each CDR3. Each record gives: clone size, J gene, V gene, CDR3 protein. Clone size appears in some rows only: once, few, many, or a class for an expanded clone.

many | TRBJ1-3 | TRBV28 | ASSQTPSVRNTIY
many | TRBJ2-5 | TRBV10-3 | AISERREGRETQY
many | TRBJ1-1 | TRBV19 | ASSIRDETEAF
many | TRBJ1-2 | TRBV28 | ASSLPAYGYT
once | TRBJ1-3 | TRBV12-3/TRBV12-4 | ASRLTGSSGNTIY
many | TRBJ2-5 | TRBV7-2 | ASSLRGGETQY
many | TRBJ1-2 | TRBV27 | ASTSLGGRRDGYT
many | TRBJ1-5 | TRBV5-1 | ASSLDWGEGNQPQH
many | TRBJ2-7 | TRBV3-1 | ASSPTGVIYEQY
many | TRBJ1-5 | TRBV6-2/TRBV6-3 | ASKKNVGQPQH
many | TRBJ1-1 | TRBV6-2/TRBV6-3 | ASSRRFPYREGAF
many | TRBJ2-6 | TRBV2 | ASRPGTGVSGANVLT
few | TRBJ2-7 | TRBV4-2 | ASSPPSGGDNVR
many | TRBJ2-7 | TRBV7-9 | ASSLGQAGYEQY
many | TRBJ1-1 | TRBV6-4 | ASTTKSPDRVHSFTEAF
many | TRBJ2-2 | TRBV11-2 | ASTGQGARPSNTGELF
many | TRBJ2-7 | TRBV12-3/TRBV12-4 | ASTTGPTINDEQY
NA | TRBJ2-7 | TRBV10-3 | AISENRENRQY
many | TRBJ1-5 | TRBV6-1 | ASSEEGQGGQPQH
many | TRBJ2-2 | TRBV7-2 | ASSLSSGDTGELF
many | TRBJ1-1 | TRBV20-1 | SATGGSRTAERMNTEAF
NA | TRBJ1-1 | TRBV6-1 | ASSVVGLELNTEAF
many | TRBJ1-5 | TRBV5-1 | ASRRSSNQPQH
many | TRBJ1-5 | TRBV20-1 | SARGLQGASSQPQH
many | TRBJ1-5 | TRBV12-3/TRBV12-4 | ASRPEYNQPQH
many | TRBJ1-1 | TRBV12-3/TRBV12-4 | ASSPASARNTEAF
many | TRBJ1-2 | TRBV15 | ATSSRPGDGYT
NA | TRBJ2-5 | TRBV6-5 | ASSSTMAGWETQY
once | TRBJ2-7 | TRBV6-1 | ASWAADTGQY